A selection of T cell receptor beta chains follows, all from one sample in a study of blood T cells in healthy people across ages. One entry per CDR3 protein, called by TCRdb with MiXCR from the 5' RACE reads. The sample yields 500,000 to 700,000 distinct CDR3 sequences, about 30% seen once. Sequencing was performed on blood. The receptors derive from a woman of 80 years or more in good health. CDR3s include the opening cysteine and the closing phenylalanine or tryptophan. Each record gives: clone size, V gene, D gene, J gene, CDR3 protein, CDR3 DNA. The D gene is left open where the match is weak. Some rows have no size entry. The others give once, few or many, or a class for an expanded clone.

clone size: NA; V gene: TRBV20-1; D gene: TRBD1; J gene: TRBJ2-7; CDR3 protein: CSARGRGQGNEQYF; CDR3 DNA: TGCAGTGCTAGAGGCCGGGGACAGGGAAACGAGCAGTACTTC
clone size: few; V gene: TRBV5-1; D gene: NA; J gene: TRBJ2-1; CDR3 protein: CASSLRADTAYSYNEQFF; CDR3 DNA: TGCGCCAGCAGCTTGAGGGCGGACACCGCCTACTCCTACAATGAGCAGTTCTTC
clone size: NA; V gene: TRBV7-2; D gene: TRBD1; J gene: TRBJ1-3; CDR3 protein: CASSQKTGGASGNTIYF; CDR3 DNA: TGTGCCAGCAGCCAGAAGACAGGGGGCGCATCTGGAAACACCATATATTTT
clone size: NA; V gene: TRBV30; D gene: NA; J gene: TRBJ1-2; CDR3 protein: CAWSVRLSPPSTF; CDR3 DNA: TGTGCCTGGAGTGTACGACTAAGCCCCCCCTCCACCTTC
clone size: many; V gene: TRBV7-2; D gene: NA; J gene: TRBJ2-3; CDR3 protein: CASSLVDYTQYF; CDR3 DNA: TGTGCCAGCAGCTTAGTGGACTATACGCAGTATTTT
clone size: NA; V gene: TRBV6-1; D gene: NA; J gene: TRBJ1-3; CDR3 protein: CASSPGPGNTIYF; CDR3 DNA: TGTGCCAGCAGTCCCGGTCCTGGAAACACCATATATTTT
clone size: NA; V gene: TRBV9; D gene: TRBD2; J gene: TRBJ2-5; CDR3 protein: CASSGREGGETQYF; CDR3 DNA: TGTGCCAGCAGCGGGCGGGAGGGCGGAGAGACCCAGTACTTC
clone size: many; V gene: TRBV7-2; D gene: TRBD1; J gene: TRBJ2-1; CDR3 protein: CASSPSGQGFDNEQFF; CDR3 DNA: TGTGCCAGCAGCCCCTCCGGACAGGGTTTTGATAATGAGCAGTTCTTC
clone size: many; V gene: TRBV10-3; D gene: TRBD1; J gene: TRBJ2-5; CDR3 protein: CAISGGTGSETQYF; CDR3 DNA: TGTGCCATCAGTGGGGGGACAGGGTCGGAGACCCAGTACTTC
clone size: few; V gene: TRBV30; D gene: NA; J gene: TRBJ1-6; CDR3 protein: CAWNGQVGSPLHF; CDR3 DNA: TGTGCCTGGAACGGGCAGGTCGGTTCACCCCTCCACTTT
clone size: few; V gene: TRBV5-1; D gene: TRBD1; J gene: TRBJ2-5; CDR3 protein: CASSEGAGLNNEQYF; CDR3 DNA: TGCGCCAGCAGCGAGGGGGCAGGGCTGAACAATGAGCAGTACTTC
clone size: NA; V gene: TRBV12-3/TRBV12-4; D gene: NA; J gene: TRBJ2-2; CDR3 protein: CASSGQRLTGELFF; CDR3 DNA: TGTGCCAGCAGTGGACAGCGCCTTACCGGGGAGCTGTTTTTT
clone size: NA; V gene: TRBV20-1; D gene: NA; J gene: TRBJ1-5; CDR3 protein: CSANSGYNQPQHF; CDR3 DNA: TGCAGTGCTAACTCAGGGTACAATCAGCCCCAGCATTTT
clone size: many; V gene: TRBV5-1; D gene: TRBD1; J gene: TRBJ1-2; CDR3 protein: CASSAGTGGSYGYTF; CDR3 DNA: TGCGCCAGCAGCGCCGGGACAGGGGGCAGCTATGGCTACACCTTC
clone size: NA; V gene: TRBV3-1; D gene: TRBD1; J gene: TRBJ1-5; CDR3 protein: CASSYSPGGAGSLPQPQHF; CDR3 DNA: TGTGCCAGCAGCTACTCTCCAGGGGGCGCGGGTAGTTTGCCGCAGCCCCAGCATTTT
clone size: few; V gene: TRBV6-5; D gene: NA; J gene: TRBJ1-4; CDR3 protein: CASSQERRNNEKLFF; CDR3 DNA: TGTGCCAGCAGCCAGGAGAGACGGAATAATGAAAAACTGTTTTTT
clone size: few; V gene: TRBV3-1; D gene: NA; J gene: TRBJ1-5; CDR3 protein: CASSQGAGRPQHF; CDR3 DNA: TGTGCCAGCAGCCAAGGGGCGGGAAGGCCCCAGCATTTT
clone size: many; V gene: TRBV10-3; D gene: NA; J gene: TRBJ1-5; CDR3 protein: CAISDRNQPQHF; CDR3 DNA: TGTGCCATCAGTGACCGAAATCAGCCCCAGCATTTT
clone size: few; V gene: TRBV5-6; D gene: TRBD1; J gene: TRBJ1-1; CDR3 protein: CASSPKGDRGLVTEAFF; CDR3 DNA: TGTGCCAGCAGCCCAAAGGGGGACAGGGGGCTGGTCACTGAAGCTTTCTTT
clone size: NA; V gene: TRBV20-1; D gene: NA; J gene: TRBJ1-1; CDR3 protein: CSARLDRRNEAFF; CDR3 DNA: TGCAGTGCTAGGTTAGACAGGAGAAATGAAGCTTTCTTT
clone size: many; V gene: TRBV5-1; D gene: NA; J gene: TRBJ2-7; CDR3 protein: CASSTDSSYEQYF; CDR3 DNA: TGCGCCAGCAGCACCGACAGTTCCTACGAGCAGTACTTC
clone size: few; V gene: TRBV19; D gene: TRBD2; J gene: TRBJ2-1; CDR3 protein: CASRIRLAGGRMDEQFF; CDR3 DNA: TGTGCCAGTAGGATTAGACTAGCGGGGGGACGAATGGATGAGCAGTTCTTC
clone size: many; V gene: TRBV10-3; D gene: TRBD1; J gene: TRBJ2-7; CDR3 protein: CAISEVAQGAYEQYF; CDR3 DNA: TGTGCCATCAGTGAGGTAGCACAGGGGGCCTACGAGCAGTACTTC
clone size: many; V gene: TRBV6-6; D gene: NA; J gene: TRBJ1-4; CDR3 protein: CASSFGAEKLFF; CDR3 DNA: TGTGCCAGCAGTTTCGGGGCTGAAAAACTGTTTTTT
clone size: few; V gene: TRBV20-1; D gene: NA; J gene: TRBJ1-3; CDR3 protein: CSARGLTGRNTIYF; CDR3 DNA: TGCAGTGCTAGAGGCCTCACAGGAAGAAACACCATATATTTT
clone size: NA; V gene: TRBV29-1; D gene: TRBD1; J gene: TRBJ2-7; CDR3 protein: CSATDRGLPYEQYF; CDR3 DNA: TGCAGCGCCACAGACAGGGGGCTCCCCTACGAGCAGTACTTC
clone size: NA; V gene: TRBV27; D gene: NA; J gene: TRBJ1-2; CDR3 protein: CASSLSGGYYGYTF; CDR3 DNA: TGTGCCAGCAGTTTATCCGGGGGATACTATGGCTACACCTTC